This passage covers 10 T cell receptor beta chains from one sample sequenced in a study of blood T cell repertoires in COVID-19 (dated by TCRdb to 2018 to 2020). The library was made by the immunoSEQ multiplex PCR assay. TCRdb took over this immuneACCESS table, retaining in-frame rearrangements with V and J assigned. Such tables are incomplete; in checked studies, under half of the missing clones stem from an unresolved V gene, and the remainder is unexplained. The table for this sample lists about 670,000 clones; 85% to 90% of them were counted only once. The top ten hold under 0.3% of the sample. The sequenced material came from peripheral blood. The origin of the receptors is a woman between 18 and 30 years old with acute or convalescent COVID-19.

J is TRBJ2-7 and V is TRBV9; D is possibly TRBD1 (6 bases). The germline V and J ends were trimmed by 0 bases and 2 bases, with 12 bases remaining between them. The V gene's germline CDR1 is SGDLS and CDR2 YYNGEE. The CDR3 is made up of 15 amino acids. The CDR3 nucleotides read TGTGCCAGCAGCGTAGGGCAGGGGATGGCCTACGAGCAGTACTTC. Translation gives CASSVGQGMAYEQYF.

This clone has just one count. In DNA, the CDR3 is TGTGCCAGCAGCGGCGGGACCGGACCATTTCAGCCCCAGCATTTT. Translated, it gives CASSGGTGPFQPQHF. The chain links TRBV7-6 to TRBJ1-5, with D possibly TRBD1 on 5 matching bases. This CDR3 is built from 15 residues. V lost 5 bases and J lost 6, with 17 bases in between. CDR1 is SGHVS, CDR2 FNYEAQ, per germline. Looking up the rest from reference TRBV7-6 and TRBJ1-5 gives the full variable domain: GAGVSQSPRYKVTKRGQDVALRCDPISGHVSLYWYRQALGQGPEFLTYFNYEAQQDKSGLPNDRFSAERPEGSISTLTIQRTEQRDSAMYRCASSGGTGPFQPQHFGDGTRLSIL.

CDR3 coding DNA: TGTGCCAGTAGTATGCCGGGAAATCAGCCCCAGCATTTT. Translation: CASSMPGNQPQHF. The V and J genes are TRBV19 and TRBJ1-5; D ambiguous. Germline values: CDR1 LNHDA, CDR2 SQIVND (reference sequence). V shed 3 bases and J shed 4 bases, with 7 bases lying between them. The CDR3 has 13 residues.

The V and J genes are TRBV6-2 or TRBV6-3 and TRBJ2-3; D may be TRBD2 (5 bases). This CDR3 is 17 amino acids long. Germline V lookup: CDR1 MNHEY, CDR2 SVGEGT. Trimming stripped 2 bases from V and 8 bases from J, with 23 bases between. The CDR3 coding sequence is TGTGCCAGCAGTTACGTGGCTAGCAGCCCGGATGGAGGTACGCAGTATTTT. Translated: CASSYVASSPDGGTQYF.

The chain recombines TRBV4-1 with TRBJ2-7, with TRBD1 matching over 9 bases. V lost 0 bases to trimming and J lost 4 bases; unmatched junction nucleotides: 7. This CDR3 is built from 16 residues. Germline V lookup: CDR1 MGHRA, CDR2 YSYEKL. The CDR3 sequence: CASSQERTGARYEQYF. In DNA form, the CDR3 reads TGCGCCAGCAGCCAAGAACGGACAGGGGCGAGGTACGAGCAGTACTTC.

This clone came up once. This chain joins TRBV5-6 and TRBJ2-6; D unresolved. Germline-derived CDR1 and CDR2 are SGHDT and YYEEEE. Deletions cut 4 bases from V and 1 base from J, with 6 bases between. The CDR3 has 14 amino acids. The CDR3 DNA reads as TGTGCCAGCAGCCCAATTTCTGGGGCCAACGTCCTGACTTTC. Its translation: CASSPISGANVLTF.

The rearrangement links TRBV19 to TRBJ1-6; no clear D gene. CDR3 length equals 17 residues. With 3 bases removed from V and 0 bases from J, the gap between germline ends came to 12 bases. Germline V gene lookup returns CDR1 LNHDA and CDR2 SQIVND (reference sequence). In DNA form, the CDR3 reads TGTGCCAGTAGTATCGGCGGGCCGCGCTCCTATAATTCACCCCTCCACTTT. Protein: CASSIGGPRSYNSPLHF.

The DNA for the CDR3 is TGTGCCAGCAGTTACGTGATACCTAACTATGGCCCCAACTATGGCTACACCTTC. Translated: CASSYVIPNYGPNYGYTF. This sequence joins TRBV6-8 and TRBJ1-2; no firm D call. V was clipped by 2 bases and J by 2 bases, with 21 bases between them. CDR3 length: 18 amino acids. Looked up from germline, CDR1 is MNHGY and CDR2 is SAAAGT.

The chain links TRBV6-5 to TRBJ1-2; no clear D gene. Trimming left V 7 bases short and J 8 bases short, with 14 bases between. This CDR3 has 12 amino acids. Germline V lookup: CDR1 MNHEY, CDR2 SVGAGI. The CDR3 is CASNQNGEGYTF. CDR3 nucleotides: TGTGCCAGCAACCAGAACGGGGAAGGCTACACCTTC.

Worth noting for this clone: A read error may account for a junction end that differs from germline. The J gene is TRBJ2-1, the V gene TRBV27; 7 bases agree with TRBD1. The CDR3 is made up of 15 amino acids. The germline gives CDR1 MNHEY, CDR2 SMNVEV (reference sequence). CDR3 nucleotides: TGTGCCAGCAGTTCCACGGGACAGTCCTGCAATGAGCAGTTCTTC. Its translation is CASSSTGQSCNEQFF.